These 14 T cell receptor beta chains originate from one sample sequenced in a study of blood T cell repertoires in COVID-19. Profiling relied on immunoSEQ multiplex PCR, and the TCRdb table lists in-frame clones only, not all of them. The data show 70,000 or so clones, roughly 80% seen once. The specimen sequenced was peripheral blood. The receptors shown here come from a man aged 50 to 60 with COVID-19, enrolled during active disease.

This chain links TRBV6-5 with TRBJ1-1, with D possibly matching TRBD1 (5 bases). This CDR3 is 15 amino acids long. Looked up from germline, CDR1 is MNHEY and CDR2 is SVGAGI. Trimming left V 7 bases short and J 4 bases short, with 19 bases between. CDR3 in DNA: TGTGCCAGCACCCCGGGAGGGGCCCTGGGCACTGAAGCTTTCTTT. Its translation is CASTPGGALGTEAFF.

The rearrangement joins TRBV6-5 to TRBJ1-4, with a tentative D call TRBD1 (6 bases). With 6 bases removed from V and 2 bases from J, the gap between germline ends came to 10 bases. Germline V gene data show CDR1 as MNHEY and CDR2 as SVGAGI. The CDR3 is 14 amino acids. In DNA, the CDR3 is TGTGCCAGCAGGGCAGGGGTCACTAATGAAAAACTGTTTTTT. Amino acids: CASRAGVTNEKLFF.

CDR3 protein: CASSLGQGAYEQYF. In DNA form, the CDR3 reads TGTGCCAGCAGCCTAGGACAGGGGGCTTACGAGCAGTACTTC. The genes are TRBV9 and TRBJ2-7; 11 nucleotides match TRBD1. The V segment lost 4 bases and the J segment 4 bases; nucleotides outside the gene matches: 4. The CDR3 sequence is 14 residues long. Germline lookup yields CDR1 SGDLS and CDR2 YYNGEE.

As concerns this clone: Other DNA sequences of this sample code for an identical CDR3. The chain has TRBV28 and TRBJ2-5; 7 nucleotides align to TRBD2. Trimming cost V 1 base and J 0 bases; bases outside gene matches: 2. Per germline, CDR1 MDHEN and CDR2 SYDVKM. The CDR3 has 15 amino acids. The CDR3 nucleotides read TGTGCCAGCAGTTTATCCGGGGGGAACCAAGAGACCCAGTACTTC. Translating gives CASSLSGGNQETQYF. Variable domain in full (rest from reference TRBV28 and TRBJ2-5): DVKVTQSSRYLVKRTGEKVFLECVQDMDHENMFWYRQDPGLGLRLIYFSYDVKMKEKGDIPEGYSVSREKKERFSLILESASTNQTSMYLCASSLSGGNQETQYFGPGTRLLVL.

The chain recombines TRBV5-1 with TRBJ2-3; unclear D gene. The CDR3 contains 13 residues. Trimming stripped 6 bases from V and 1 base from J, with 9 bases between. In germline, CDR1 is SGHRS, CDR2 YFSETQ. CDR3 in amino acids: CASTVEGTDTQYF. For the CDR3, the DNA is TGCGCCAGCACCGTAGAGGGCACAGATACGCAGTATTTT.

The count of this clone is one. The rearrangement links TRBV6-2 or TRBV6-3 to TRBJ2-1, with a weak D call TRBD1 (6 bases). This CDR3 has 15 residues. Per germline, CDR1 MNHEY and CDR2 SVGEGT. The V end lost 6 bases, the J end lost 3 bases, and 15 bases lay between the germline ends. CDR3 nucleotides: TGTGCCAGCAGCCCCCGGGGCAGGGGCTACAATGAGCAGTTCTTC. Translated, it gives CASSPRGRGYNEQFF.

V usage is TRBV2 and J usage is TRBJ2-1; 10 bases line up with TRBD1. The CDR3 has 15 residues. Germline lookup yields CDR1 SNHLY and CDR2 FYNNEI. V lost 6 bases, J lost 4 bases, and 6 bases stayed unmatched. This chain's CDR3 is CASRVGTGAYNEQFF. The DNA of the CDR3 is TGTGCCAGCAGAGTTGGGACAGGGGCTTACAATGAGCAGTTCTTC.

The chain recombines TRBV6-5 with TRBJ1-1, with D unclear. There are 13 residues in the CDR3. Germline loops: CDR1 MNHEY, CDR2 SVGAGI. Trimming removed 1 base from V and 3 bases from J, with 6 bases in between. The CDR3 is CASSYWRDTEAFF. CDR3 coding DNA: TGTGCCAGCAGTTACTGGAGGGACACTGAAGCTTTCTTT.

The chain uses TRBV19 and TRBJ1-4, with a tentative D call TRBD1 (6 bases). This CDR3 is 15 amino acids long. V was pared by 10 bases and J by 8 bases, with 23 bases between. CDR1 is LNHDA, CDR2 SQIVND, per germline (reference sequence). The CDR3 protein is CATANLQGRREKLFF. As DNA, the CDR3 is TGTGCCACCGCTAACCTACAGGGCCGACGAGAAAAACTGTTTTTT.

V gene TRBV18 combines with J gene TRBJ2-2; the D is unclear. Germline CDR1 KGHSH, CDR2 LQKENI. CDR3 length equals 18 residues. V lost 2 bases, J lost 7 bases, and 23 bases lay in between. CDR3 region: CASSPLPPPMNLGGELFF. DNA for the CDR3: TGTGCCAGCTCACCATTGCCCCCGCCTATGAACCTAGGCGGGGAGCTGTTTTTT.

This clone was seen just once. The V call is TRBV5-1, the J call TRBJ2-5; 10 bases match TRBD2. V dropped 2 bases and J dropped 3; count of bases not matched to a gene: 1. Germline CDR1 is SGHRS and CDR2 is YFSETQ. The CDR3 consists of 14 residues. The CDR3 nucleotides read TGCGCCAGCAGCTTCGGACTAGCGGAAGAGACCCAGTACTTC. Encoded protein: CASSFGLAEETQYF. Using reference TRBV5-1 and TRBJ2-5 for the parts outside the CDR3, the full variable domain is KAGVTQTPRYLIKTRGQQVTLSCSPISGHRSVSWYQQTPGQGLQFLFEYFSETQRNKGNFPGRFSGRQFSNSRSEMNVSTLELGDSALYLCASSFGLAEETQYFGPGTRLLVL.

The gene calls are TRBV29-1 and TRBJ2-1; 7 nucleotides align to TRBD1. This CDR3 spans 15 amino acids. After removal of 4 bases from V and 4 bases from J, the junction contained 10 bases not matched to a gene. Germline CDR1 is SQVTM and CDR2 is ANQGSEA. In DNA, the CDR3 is TGCAGCGTTGGAGGTGGGACAGCCTTTTACAATGAGCAGTTCTTC. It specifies CSVGGGTAFYNEQFF.

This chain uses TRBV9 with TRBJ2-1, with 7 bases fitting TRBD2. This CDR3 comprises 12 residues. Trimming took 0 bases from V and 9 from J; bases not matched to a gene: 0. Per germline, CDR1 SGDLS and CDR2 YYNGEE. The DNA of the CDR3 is TGTGCCAGCAGCGTAGGGGAGGGTGAGCAGTTCTTC. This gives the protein CASSVGEGEQFF.

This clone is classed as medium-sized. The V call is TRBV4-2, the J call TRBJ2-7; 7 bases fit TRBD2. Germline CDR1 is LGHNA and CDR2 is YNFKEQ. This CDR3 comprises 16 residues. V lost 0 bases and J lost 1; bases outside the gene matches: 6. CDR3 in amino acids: CASSQDRTSPSYEQYF. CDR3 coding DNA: TGTGCCAGCAGCCAAGATCGGACTAGTCCGTCCTACGAGCAGTACTTC.